The 27 T cell receptor beta chains below were found in one sample sequenced in a study of response to subunit inactivated influenza vaccine. TCRdb re-derived calls from the RT-PCR reads in MiXCR, one entry per CDR3 protein. The data contain roughly 500,000 distinct CDR3 sequences, approximately 15% of them singletons. The input for sequencing was CD4+ T cells sorted from PBMCs, taken around 25 months after vaccination. All receptors come from a man between 45 and 75 years old who received an inactivated influenza vaccine.

This clonotype was detected only a few times. The chain joins TRBV2 to TRBJ1-1; maybe TRBD1 (5 bases). Trimming took off 6 bases at V and 4 bases at J, with 12 bases between the two ends. Germline V gene data show CDR1 as SNHLY and CDR2 as FYNNEI. The CDR3 has 13 residues. The CDR3 DNA reads as TGTGCCAGCAGCGGGGAAGGGGCCACTGAAGCTTTCTTT. Translation: CASSGEGATEAFF.

The chain links TRBV9 to TRBJ2-1, with 12 bases matching TRBD2. V shed 2 bases and J 7 bases; nucleotides not matched to a gene: 10. This CDR3 is 17 amino acids long. Germline V gene data show CDR1 as SGDLS and CDR2 as YYNGEE. The CDR3 loop reads CASSVKTSGSGINEQFF. Written as DNA, the CDR3 is TGTGCCAGCAGCGTTAAGACTAGCGGGAGCGGGATTAATGAGCAGTTCTTC.

This clonotype was seen ten or more times. The chain has TRBV20-1 and TRBJ2-7; a possible D gene is TRBD2 (5 bases). The germline gives CDR1 DFQATT, CDR2 SNEGSKA (reference sequence). V lost 6 bases, J lost 0 bases, and 15 bases lay in between. The CDR3 contains 14 residues. The CDR3 region is CSAGSWAGSYEQYF. Written as DNA, the CDR3 is TGCAGTGCCGGGTCCTGGGCGGGCTCCTACGAGCAGTACTTC.

This clonotype was found a few times. J is TRBJ2-6 and V is TRBV7-9; 11 bases line up with TRBD2. Losses at the gene ends were 3 bases for V and 7 bases for J; bases not matched to a gene: 2. In germline, CDR1 is SEHNR, CDR2 FQNEAQ (reference sequence). The CDR3 covers 15 residues. The CDR3 loop reads CASSFSGRGANVLTF. CDR3 coding DNA: TGTGCCAGCAGCTTTAGCGGGAGGGGTGCCAACGTCCTGACTTTC.

This chain links TRBV10-3 with TRBJ1-1; maybe TRBD1 (6 bases). Trimming left V 2 bases short and J 4 bases short, with 32 bases between. This CDR3 comprises 21 residues. The germline V gene has CDR1 ENHRY and CDR2 SYGVKD. The CDR3 bases are TGTGCCATCAGTGAGGAGGGGGACACACATTCAAGGGATGACTGGGGCACTGAAGCTTTCTTT. The encoded protein is CAISEEGDTHSRDDWGTEAFF.

V usage is TRBV20-1 and J usage is TRBJ1-2; D call uncertain. CDR1 DFQATT and CDR2 SNEGSKA come from the germline V gene (reference sequence). Between the trimmed V and J ends, which lost 1 base and 7 bases, there was a span of 13 bases. The CDR3 spans 13 residues. CDR3 sequence reads: CSARVAVQAGYTF. As DNA, the CDR3 is TGCAGTGCTAGAGTTGCAGTCCAGGCTGGCTACACCTTC.

This clonotype was counted a few times. The V call is TRBV19, the J call TRBJ2-1; D possibly matches TRBD1 or TRBD2 (6 bases each). The germline V gene has CDR1 LNHDA and CDR2 SQIVND (reference sequence). Trimming took 7 bases from V and 5 from J, leaving 15 bases between them. The CDR3 consists of 14 residues. This CDR3 reads CASIGGPYDNEQFF. As DNA, the CDR3 is TGTGCCAGTATAGGGGGGCCGTATGACAATGAGCAGTTCTTC.

For the CDR3, the DNA is TGTGCCAGCGGGGGACTAGCGGACACCCGGGACGAGCAGTACTTC. Amino acids: CASGGLADTRDEQYF. The chain has TRBV28 and TRBJ2-7, with 11 positions matching TRBD2. Germline assignment: CDR1 MDHEN and CDR2 SYDVKM. This CDR3 is 15 amino acids long. V lost 8 bases, J lost 5 bases, and 11 bases stayed unmatched.

V gene TRBV7-2 combines with J gene TRBJ2-7; D is uncertain. Trimming removed 5 bases from V and 8 bases from J, with 16 bases in between. CDR1 and CDR2 (germline): SGHTA, FQGNSA. The length of the CDR3 is 13 residues. DNA of the CDR3: TGTGCCAGCAGCCAGCCCCTACATCCCCAGCAGTACTTC. This codes for CASSQPLHPQQYF.

V and J are TRBV12-3 or TRBV12-4 and TRBJ2-3, with D possibly called TRBD1 or TRBD2 (5 bases each). This CDR3 comprises 13 residues. Between the trimmed V and J ends, which lost 2 bases and 5 bases, there was a span of 8 bases. CDR3 loop: CASSLMRGDTQYF. Written as DNA, the CDR3 is TGTGCCAGCAGTTTAATGAGGGGAGATACGCAGTATTTT.

The rearrangement joins TRBV29-1 to TRBJ2-1, with 8 bases matching TRBD2. V shed 6 bases and J 10 bases; nucleotides not matched to a gene: 11. The germline V gene encodes CDR1 SQVTM and CDR2 ANQGSEA. The CDR3 totals 13 residues. DNA of the CDR3: TGCAGCGTGAGCGGGAGTAGGGATTCAGAGCAGTTCTTC. Translated, it gives CSVSGSRDSEQFF.

There are a few counts of this clonotype. This chain uses TRBV28 with TRBJ1-1; the D gene is possibly TRBD1 (6 bases). V was shortened by 3 bases and J by 3 bases, with 17 bases between the two germline ends. The germline CDR1 and CDR2 sequences are MDHEN and SYDVKM. The CDR3 length is 16 residues. This chain's CDR3 is CASSLAGRGLYTEAFF. The CDR3, as DNA: TGTGCCAGCAGTTTGGCCGGCAGGGGACTCTACACTGAAGCTTTCTTT.

This clonotype was counted a few times. V and J are TRBV6-5 and TRBJ2-2; 10 bases align to TRBD1. The CDR3 sequence is 15 residues long. Germline assignment: CDR1 MNHEY and CDR2 SVGAGI. Trimming took 2 bases from V and 7 from J; bases not matched to a gene: 4. The CDR3 DNA sequence: TGTGCCAGCAGTTACCCGGGACAGGGGAGCGGGGAGCTGTTTTTT. This encodes CASSYPGQGSGELFF.

J is TRBJ1-1 and V is TRBV3-1, with D unclear. Germline V CDR1 and CDR2: LGHDT, YNNKEL (reference sequence). Trimming cost V 4 bases and J 2 bases, with 11 bases left between them. The CDR3 is made up of 14 amino acids. The CDR3 loop reads CASSPHRFNTEAFF. The CDR3 DNA sequence: TGTGCCAGCAGCCCCCACAGATTTAACACTGAAGCTTTCTTT.

This clonotype was seen ten or more times. The chain employs TRBV29-1 and TRBJ2-7, with D possibly TRBD1 on 6 matching bases. V lost 1 base and J 3 bases, leaving 7 bases between the germline ends. The CDR3 is 12 residues long. The germline V gene has CDR1 SQVTM and CDR2 ANQGSEA. The CDR3 DNA reads TGCAGCGTTGAAGCGACAGGCTACGAGCAGTACTTC. It yields the protein CSVEATGYEQYF.

This clonotype was observed a few times. The genes are TRBV29-1 and TRBJ2-1; 14 bases line up with TRBD2. CDR1 is SQVTM, CDR2 ANQGSEA, per germline. Unmatched junction bases numbered 10, after V lost 8 bases and J lost 1 base. This CDR3 has 17 amino acids. The CDR3 spells CSIRLAGGKSSYNEQFF. The DNA for the CDR3 is TGCAGCATCCGACTAGCGGGAGGGAAATCATCCTACAATGAGCAGTTCTTC.

This clonotype turned up a few times. CDR3 bases: TGTGCCAGCAGTCTGGGACGGGTTAACACTGAAGCTTTCTTT. Its translation is CASSLGRVNTEAFF. The chain couples TRBV6-2 or TRBV6-3 to TRBJ1-1, with D possibly TRBD1 on 5 matching bases. The CDR3 covers 14 residues. Germline CDR1 reads MNHEY; CDR2 reads SVGEGT. Trimming cost V 5 bases and J 2 bases, with 12 bases left between them.

The chain uses TRBV9 and TRBJ1-2; a possible D gene is TRBD1 (6 bases). Deletions cut 7 bases from V and 0 bases from J, with 16 bases between. The CDR3 extends over 15 amino acids. Germline loops: CDR1 SGDLS, CDR2 YYNGEE. The CDR3 coding sequence is TGTGCCAGCGAGGGAGAGGGGACACCTAACTATGGCTACACCTTC. Encoded protein: CASEGEGTPNYGYTF.

This clonotype showed up just a few times. The rearrangement joins TRBV12-3 or TRBV12-4 to TRBJ2-2, with 7 bases that match TRBD1. The junction had 6 bases not matched to a gene; V was cut back by 4 bases and J by 7 bases. The CDR3 is made up of 14 amino acids. In DNA form, the CDR3 reads TGTGCCAGCAGTTCCCGGGACAGAGTCGGGGAGCTGTTTTTT. Encoded protein: CASSSRDRVGELFF.

This clonotype was counted a few times. The chain is built from TRBV6-2 or TRBV6-3 and TRBJ2-1; 11 positions match TRBD2. This CDR3 region has 18 residues. With V trimmed by 5 bases and J by 4 bases, 13 bases remained unmatched. Germline lookup yields CDR1 MNHEY and CDR2 SVGEGT. The CDR3 is CASSPSPASGRIYNEQFF. CDR3 nucleotide sequence: TGTGCCAGCAGTCCCTCCCCTGCTAGCGGGAGGATATACAATGAGCAGTTCTTC.

In its sample, this clonotype was seen a few times. The chain couples TRBV24-1 to TRBJ2-3; 9 bases are shared with TRBD1. V shed 7 bases and J 4 bases; nucleotides not matched to a gene: 8. Germline CDR1 is KGHDR and CDR2 is SFDVKD. This CDR3 region has 15 residues. In DNA, the CDR3 is TGTGCCACCAGCCAGGGACAGGGAGTCTCAGATACGCAGTATTTT. This translates into CATSQGQGVSDTQYF.

This clonotype was seen a single time. The V and J genes are TRBV20-1 and TRBJ1-2, with TRBD1 as a possible D gene (6 bases). Germline V CDR1 and CDR2: DFQATT, SNEGSKA (reference sequence). Trimming cost V 4 bases and J 4 bases, with 10 bases left between them. This CDR3 comprises 12 residues. Written as DNA, the CDR3 is TGCAGTGCTATTGGGGGGGCCTATGGCTACACCTTC. Translated, it gives CSAIGGAYGYTF.

The genes are TRBV28 and TRBJ1-2, with 7 bases that match TRBD1. This CDR3 has 17 residues. CDR1 and CDR2 (germline): MDHEN, SYDVKM. V was clipped by 4 bases and J by 1 base; unmatched bases: 12. CDR3 sequence (DNA): TGTGCCAGCAGTTCGCCCCTCAACAGGGGCAATAACTATGGCTACACCTTC. As protein: CASSSPLNRGNNYGYTF.

As DNA, the CDR3 is TGTGCCATCAGAGCAAAACCCGGGACTAGCGGCTACGAGCAGTACTTC. As protein: CAIRAKPGTSGYEQYF. The chain carries TRBV10-3 and TRBJ2-7; 11 bases fit TRBD2. The germline V gene has CDR1 ENHRY and CDR2 SYGVKD. Trimming removed 6 bases from V and 3 bases from J; junction bases left unmatched: 10. CDR3 size: 16 residues.

This chain links TRBV7-2 with TRBJ2-7, with a tentative D call TRBD2 (5 bases). V was pared by 4 bases and J by 5 bases, with 12 bases between. The germline V gene encodes CDR1 SGHTA and CDR2 FQGNSA. This CDR3 is 13 amino acids long. CDR3 region: CASSSSRRHEQYF. The CDR3 DNA is TGTGCCAGCAGCTCCTCCAGGAGGCACGAGCAGTACTTC.

The chain links TRBV7-6 to TRBJ2-4; 8 bases are shared with TRBD1. Germline CDR1 SGHVS, CDR2 FNYEAQ. V was pared by 11 bases and J by 0 bases, with 12 bases of the junction left unmatched. This CDR3 has 16 amino acids. CDR3 amino acids: CAGGGQELLAKNIQYF. The CDR3 bases are TGTGCCGGAGGGGGACAGGAGCTACTAGCCAAAAACATTCAGTACTTC. The full variable domain, in which reference TRBV7-6 and TRBJ2-4 provide the parts outside the CDR3, is GAGVSQSPRYKVTKRGQDVALRCDPISGHVSLYWYRQALGQGPEFLTYFNYEAQQDKSGLPNDRFSAERPEGSISTLTIQRTEQRDSAMYRCAGGGQELLAKNIQYFGAGTRLSVL.

This clonotype was seen many times. J is TRBJ2-2 and V is TRBV4-3; the D gene is possibly TRBD2 (7 bases). V lost 1 base and J 5 bases, leaving 17 bases between the germline ends. The germline V gene encodes CDR1 LGHNA and CDR2 YSLEER. CDR3 length: 17 residues. For the CDR3, the DNA is TGCGCCAGCAGCCAAGTCGGGGCGGGGGCCGGAACCGGGGAGCTGTTTTTT. Protein product: CASSQVGAGAGTGELFF.